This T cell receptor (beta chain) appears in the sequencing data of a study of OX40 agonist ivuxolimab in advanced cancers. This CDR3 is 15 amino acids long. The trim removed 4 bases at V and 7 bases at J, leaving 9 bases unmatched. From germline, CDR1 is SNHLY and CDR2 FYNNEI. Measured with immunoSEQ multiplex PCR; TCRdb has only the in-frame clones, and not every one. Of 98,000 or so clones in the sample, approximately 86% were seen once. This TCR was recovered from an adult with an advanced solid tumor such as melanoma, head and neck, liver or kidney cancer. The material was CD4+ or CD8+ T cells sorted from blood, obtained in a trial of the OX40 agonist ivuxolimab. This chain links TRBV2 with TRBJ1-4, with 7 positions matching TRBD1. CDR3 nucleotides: TGTGCCAGCAGTGGGGACAGCCTAATAGGTGAAAAACTGTTTTTT. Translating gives CASSGDSLIGEKLFF.